This T cell receptor (beta chain) comes out of a study of shared clonotypes between healthy human individuals. Sequencing used immunoSEQ multiplex PCR; TCRdb keeps in-frame clones, though not all of them. This table holds some 1 million clones, around 74% found once. Those who donated, Caucasian adults without exception, all lived in Nashville, Tennessee. The CDR3 consists of 14 residues. Germline lookup yields CDR1 LGHNA and CDR2 YSLEER. The V end lost 2 bases, the J end lost 11 bases, and 18 bases lay between the germline ends. Sequencing used memory CD4+ T cells sorted from blood. The subset is: CD45RA-negative fraction. The sequence derives from a man younger than 35 in good health. The chain uses TRBV4-3 and TRBJ1-1; D is possibly TRBD1 (6 bases). CDR3 residues: CASSQPDRPNSAFF. DNA for the CDR3: TGCGCCAGCAGCCAACCTGACAGGCCCAACTCGGCTTTCTTT.